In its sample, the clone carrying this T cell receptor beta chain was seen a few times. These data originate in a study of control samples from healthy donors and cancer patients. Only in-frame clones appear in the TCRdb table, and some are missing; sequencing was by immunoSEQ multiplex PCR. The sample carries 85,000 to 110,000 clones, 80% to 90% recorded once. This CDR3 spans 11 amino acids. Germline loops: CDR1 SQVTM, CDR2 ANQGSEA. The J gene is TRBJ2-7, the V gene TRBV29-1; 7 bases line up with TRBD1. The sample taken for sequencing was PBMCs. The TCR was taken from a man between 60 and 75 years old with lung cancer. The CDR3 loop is CSVATGYGQYV. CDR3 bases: TGCAGCGTAGCGACAGGGTACGGGCAGTACGTC.